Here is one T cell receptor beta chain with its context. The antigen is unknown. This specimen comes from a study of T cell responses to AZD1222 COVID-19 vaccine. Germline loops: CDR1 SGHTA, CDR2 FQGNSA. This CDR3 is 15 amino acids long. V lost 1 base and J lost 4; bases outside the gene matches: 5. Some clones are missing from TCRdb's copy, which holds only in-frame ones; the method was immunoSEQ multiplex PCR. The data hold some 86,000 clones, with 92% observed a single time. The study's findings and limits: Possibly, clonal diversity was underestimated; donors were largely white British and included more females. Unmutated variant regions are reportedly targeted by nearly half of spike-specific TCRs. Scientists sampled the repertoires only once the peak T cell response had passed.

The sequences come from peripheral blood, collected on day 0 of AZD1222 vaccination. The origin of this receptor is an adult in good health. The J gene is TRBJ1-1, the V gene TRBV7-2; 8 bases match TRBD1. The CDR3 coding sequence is TGTGCCAGCAGCTTAGAGGGACAGGCCGCCACTGAAGCTTTCTTT. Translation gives CASSLEGQAATEAFF.